One sample yielded the 27 T cell receptor beta chains listed below, sequenced in a study of OX40 agonist ivuxolimab in advanced cancers. Sequencing used immunoSEQ multiplex PCR; TCRdb keeps in-frame clones, though not all of them. This table holds roughly 100,000 clones, roughly nine tenths found once. Sequenced here: CD4+ or CD8+ T cells sorted from blood, sampled in a trial of the OX40 agonist ivuxolimab. The source is an adult with an advanced solid tumor such as melanoma, head and neck, liver or kidney cancer.

The chain carries TRBV21-1 and TRBJ2-2; the table's D call, TRBD2, was not checked against the DNA. TRBV21-1 is a pseudogene locus. The CDR3 spans 22 residues. The CDR3 protein is CASSKSKSGPGGGLTGTGELFF. CDR3 DNA sequence: TGTGCCAGCAGCAAATCGAAATCGGGACCTGGGGGGGGCTTAACAGGGACCGGGGAGCTGTTTTTT.

V is TRBV5-1 and J is TRBJ1-2, with no clear D. The CDR3 length is 15 residues. Deletions cut 1 base from V and 8 bases from J, with 18 bases between. Germline lookup yields CDR1 SGHRS and CDR2 YFSETQ. CDR3 residues: CASSLPPVGSRGYTF. For the CDR3, the DNA is TGCGCCAGCAGCTTGCCGCCGGTCGGGAGTCGCGGCTACACCTTC.

A remark on this clone: This sample also contains other DNA sequences that code for the same CDR3. This rearrangement joins TRBV29-1 to TRBJ1-5; tentatively, D is TRBD1 (5 bases). The germline V gene encodes CDR1 SQVTM and CDR2 ANQGSEA. V gave up 4 bases and J gave up 0 bases, with 22 bases separating them. This CDR3 contains 18 residues. This chain's CDR3 is CSVAARQETEYSNQPQHF. The CDR3 DNA follows: TGCAGCGTTGCGGCCCGTCAGGAGACAGAGTATAGCAATCAGCCCCAGCATTTT.

This rearrangement joins TRBV6-5 to TRBJ1-2, with TRBD1 matching over 8 bases. Germline CDR1 and CDR2: MNHEY and SVGAGI. The CDR3 consists of 14 residues. The V and J ends lost 2 bases and 7 bases, in that order; junction bases with no gene match: 6. DNA for the CDR3: TGTGCCAGCAGTTACGGACAGGGTAGTAGTGGCTACACCTTC. It yields the protein CASSYGQGSSGYTF.

The chain is built from TRBV28 and TRBJ2-1; D is uncertain. Trimming took 6 bases from V and 8 from J, leaving 14 bases between them. CDR1 is MDHEN and CDR2 is SYDVKM in the germline V gene. This CDR3 region has 13 residues. CDR3 amino acids: CASRTDAFDEQFF. The CDR3 region has the DNA TGTGCCAGCAGGACGGACGCTTTCGATGAGCAGTTCTTC.

The gene calls are TRBV10-3 and TRBJ1-5, with TRBD1 identical over 7 bases. The V gene's germline CDR1 is ENHRY and CDR2 SYGVKD. V dropped 6 bases and J dropped 1; count of bases not matched to a gene: 3. The CDR3 has 14 residues. The CDR3 region is CAIRGGGSNQPQHF. The CDR3 DNA reads as TGTGCCATCAGAGGGGGCGGGAGCAATCAGCCCCAGCATTTT.

This chain joins TRBV4-3 and TRBJ1-1; D is possibly TRBD1 (6 bases). V was shortened by 0 bases and J by 3 bases, with 8 bases between the two germline ends. The germline V gene encodes CDR1 LGHNA and CDR2 YSLEER. This CDR3 is built from 14 residues. The CDR3 protein is CASSQDNRDTEAFF. DNA of the CDR3: TGCGCCAGCAGCCAAGATAACAGGGACACTGAAGCTTTCTTT.

The chain is built from TRBV7-2 and TRBJ2-7; D uncertain. This CDR3 has 14 amino acids. The germline V and J ends were trimmed by 1 base and 0 bases, with 7 bases remaining between them. Germline V lookup: CDR1 SGHTA, CDR2 FQGNSA. The CDR3 bases are TGTGCCAGCAGCTTAGGAAGCTACTCCTACGAGCAGTACTTC. It codes for CASSLGSYSYEQYF. Combining the CDR3 with reference TRBV7-2 and TRBJ2-7 gives the whole variable domain GAGVSQSPSNKVTEKGKDVELRCDPISGHTALYWYRQSLGQGLEFLIYFQGNSAPDKSGLPSDRFSAERTGGSVSTLTIQRTQQEDSAVYLCASSLGSYSYEQYFGPGTRLTVT.

This rearrangement joins TRBV27 to TRBJ2-5; 10 bases line up with TRBD2. Germline V gene data show CDR1 as MNHEY and CDR2 as SMNVEV (reference sequence). The ends lost 5 bases at V and 5 bases at J; junction bases unmatched: 5. CDR3 length equals 14 residues. The chain's CDR3 is CASSLAGVRETQYF. DNA for the CDR3: TGTGCCAGCAGTCTAGCGGGGGTTCGGGAGACCCAGTACTTC.

CDR3 in amino acids: CASSLLGSPEAFF. CDR3 in DNA: TGTGCCAGCAGCTTGTTGGGAAGCCCTGAAGCTTTCTTT. This rearrangement joins TRBV5-8 to TRBJ1-1; D unresolved. Trimming removed 1 base from V and 6 bases from J, with 10 bases in between. The germline V gene encodes CDR1 SGHTS and CDR2 YDEGEE. The length of the CDR3 is 13 residues.

The V call is TRBV27, the J call TRBJ1-2; 8 nucleotides align to TRBD1. The J segment lost 9 bases and the V segment lost 2 bases, leaving 2 bases of the junction unmatched. The CDR3 extends over 12 amino acids. Germline assignment: CDR1 MNHEY and CDR2 SMNVEV (reference sequence). DNA of the CDR3: TGTGCCAGCAGTTTAACAGGGGGACGCTACACCTTC. Translated: CASSLTGGRYTF.

This rearrangement joins TRBV6-6 to TRBJ1-2; 7 bases fit TRBD1. The CDR3 runs to 14 residues. Germline V gives CDR1 MNHNY, CDR2 SVGAGI (reference sequence). Losses at the gene ends were 6 bases for V and 4 bases for J; bases not matched to a gene: 8. CDR3 DNA: TGTGCCAGCAGGCCCAGCGCAGGGGGCTATGGCTACACCTTC. It encodes CASRPSAGGYGYTF.

The chain employs TRBV7-2 and TRBJ2-3, with D perhaps TRBD2 (6 bases). The CDR3 consists of 15 residues. V lost 0 bases, J lost 1 base, and 8 bases lay in between. Germline CDR1 is SGHTA and CDR2 is FQGNSA. The CDR3 DNA follows: TGTGCCAGCAGCTTAGCCCCGGGGGGCACAGATACGCAGTATTTT. This translates into CASSLAPGGTDTQYF.

The chain has TRBV2 and TRBJ2-7; D uncertain. The V gene lost 6 bases and the J gene lost 2 bases, with 11 bases spanning the gap. Germline V lookup: CDR1 SNHLY, CDR2 FYNNEI. CDR3 length: 13 amino acids. The CDR3 sequence: CASRVSVPYEQYF. The CDR3 DNA sequence: TGTGCCAGCAGAGTGAGCGTACCCTACGAGCAGTACTTC.

The chain carries TRBV2 and TRBJ2-3; 11 bases fit TRBD2. The germline gives CDR1 SNHLY, CDR2 FYNNEI. V lost 8 bases to trimming and J lost 0 bases; unmatched junction nucleotides: 4. This CDR3 region has 15 residues. This CDR3 is CASVGTSGSTDTQYF. CDR3 nucleotides: TGTGCCAGCGTTGGGACTAGCGGAAGCACAGATACGCAGTATTTT.

J is TRBJ1-1 and V is TRBV7-2, with 9 bases matching TRBD1. Germline V lookup: CDR1 SGHTA, CDR2 FQGNSA. Germline trimming cut 4 bases from V and 4 bases from J; bases unmatched to any gene: 4. CDR3 length equals 14 residues. As DNA, the CDR3 is TGTGCCAGCAGCTCCTGGACAGGGGTCACTGAAGCTTTCTTT. Translated: CASSSWTGVTEAFF.

This chain links TRBV7-2 with TRBJ1-6; 10 nucleotides match TRBD1. This CDR3 is built from 15 residues. V shed 5 bases, J shed 10 bases, and the junction held 8 bases outside the gene matches. Germline-derived CDR1 and CDR2 are SGHTA and FQGNSA. CDR3 sequence (DNA): TGTGCCAGCAGCCCAACTGGGACAGGGGCCTCACCCCTCCACTTT. As protein: CASSPTGTGASPLHF.

The gene calls are TRBV29-1 and TRBJ2-7, with a tentative D call TRBD1 (5 bases). V was cut by 3 bases and J by 4 bases, with 13 bases left in between. The CDR3 contains 13 residues. Germline V gives CDR1 SQVTM, CDR2 ANQGSEA. As DNA, the CDR3 is TGCAGCGTTGAGGCTTCAGGGAAGTACGAGCAGTACTTC. Protein: CSVEASGKYEQYF.

This sequence joins TRBV19 and TRBJ2-5, with D unresolved. CDR3 length: 15 residues. The germline V gene has CDR1 LNHDA and CDR2 SQIVND (reference sequence). The V end was cut by 3 bases, the J end by 0 bases, with 11 bases between. CDR3 DNA: TGTGCCAGTAGTATCTCCCTCTTATACCAAGAGACCCAGTACTTC. Translating it yields CASSISLLYQETQYF.

The chain recombines TRBV19 with TRBJ1-2, with 10 bases lining up with TRBD1. CDR1 is LNHDA, CDR2 SQIVND, per germline (reference sequence). The CDR3 sequence is 17 residues long. Unmatched junction bases numbered 14, after V lost 7 bases and J lost 3 bases. The DNA of the CDR3 is TGTGCCAGTACGGACCTACGATGGGACAGGGGAGACTATGGCTACACCTTC. It encodes CASTDLRWDRGDYGYTF.

The chain joins TRBV5-1 to TRBJ1-2; 7 bases match TRBD1. Unmatched junction bases numbered 3, after V lost 1 base and J lost 0 bases. The CDR3 contains 15 residues. CDR1 and CDR2 (germline): SGHRS, YFSETQ. The CDR3 DNA reads TGCGCCAGCAGCTTGTTCGGGACAGCTAACTATGGCTACACCTTC. Translating gives CASSLFGTANYGYTF.

The rearrangement links TRBV7-9 to TRBJ1-2, with D unresolved. Looked up from germline, CDR1 is SEHNR and CDR2 is FQNEAQ (reference sequence). The CDR3 has 14 residues. The germline V and J ends were trimmed by 6 bases and 2 bases, with 13 bases remaining between them. This chain's CDR3 is CASSLDRANYGYTF. CDR3 bases: TGTGCCAGCAGTCTCGACCGGGCCAACTATGGCTACACCTTC.

The J gene is TRBJ2-2, the V gene TRBV6-5; D is uncertain. CDR3 length equals 13 residues. V dropped 0 bases and J dropped 3 bases, with 2 bases sitting between them. The germline gives CDR1 MNHEY, CDR2 SVGAGI. The CDR3 region has the DNA TGTGCCAGCAGTTACTCCCACACCGGGGAGCTGTTTTTT. It codes for CASSYSHTGELFF.

The J gene is TRBJ2-5, the V gene TRBV6-1; D is tentatively TRBD1 or TRBD2 (5 bases each). Germline V CDR1 and CDR2: MNHNS, SASEGT. The CDR3 contains 15 residues. Between the trimmed V and J ends, which lost 2 bases and 5 bases, there was a span of 15 bases. The CDR3 DNA follows: TGTGCCAGCAGTGAACAGGGTAGTGGCGGGGAGACCCAGTACTTC. Translating it yields CASSEQGSGGETQYF.

CDR3 region: CASTLRDSANYGYTF. CDR3 DNA sequence: TGTGCCAGTACCCTACGGGATTCAGCTAACTATGGCTACACCTTC. The V gene is TRBV19, the J gene TRBJ1-2; D is undetermined. CDR1 and CDR2 from the germline V gene are LNHDA and SQIVND (reference sequence). Trimming left V 7 bases short and J 0 bases short, with 15 bases between. CDR3 size: 15 residues.

The chain employs TRBV19 and TRBJ2-5; D not certain. Trimming removed 3 bases from V and 2 bases from J, with 7 bases in between. The germline V gene has CDR1 LNHDA and CDR2 SQIVND (reference sequence). The CDR3 has 13 amino acids. CDR3 bases: TGTGCCAGTAGTATCTCTACTCAAGAGACCCAGTACTTC. It is translated as CASSISTQETQYF.

This chain links TRBV7-2 with TRBJ2-7, with D tentatively TRBD2 (6 bases). With 5 bases removed from V and 3 bases from J, the gap between germline ends came to 26 bases. This CDR3 spans 18 amino acids. Germline V gene lookup returns CDR1 SGHTA and CDR2 FQGNSA. DNA of the CDR3: TGTGCCAGCAGCGAACCGGGACTCCTCAATATCTCGTACTACGAGCAGTACTTC. It specifies CASSEPGLLNISYYEQYF.